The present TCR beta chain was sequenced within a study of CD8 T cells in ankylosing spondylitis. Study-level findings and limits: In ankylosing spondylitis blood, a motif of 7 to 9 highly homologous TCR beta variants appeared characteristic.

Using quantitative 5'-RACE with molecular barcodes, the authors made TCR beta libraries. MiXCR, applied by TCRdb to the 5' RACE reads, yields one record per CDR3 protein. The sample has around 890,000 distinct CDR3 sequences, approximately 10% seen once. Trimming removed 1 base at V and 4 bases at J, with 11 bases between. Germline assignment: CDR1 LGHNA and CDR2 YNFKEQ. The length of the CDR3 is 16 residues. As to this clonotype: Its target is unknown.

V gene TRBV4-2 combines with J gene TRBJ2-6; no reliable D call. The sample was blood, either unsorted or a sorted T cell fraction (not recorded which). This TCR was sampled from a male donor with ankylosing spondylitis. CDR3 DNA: TGTGCCAGCAGCCAAGGTAACGTCGCAGGGGCCAACGTCCTGACTTTC. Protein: CASSQGNVAGANVLTF.